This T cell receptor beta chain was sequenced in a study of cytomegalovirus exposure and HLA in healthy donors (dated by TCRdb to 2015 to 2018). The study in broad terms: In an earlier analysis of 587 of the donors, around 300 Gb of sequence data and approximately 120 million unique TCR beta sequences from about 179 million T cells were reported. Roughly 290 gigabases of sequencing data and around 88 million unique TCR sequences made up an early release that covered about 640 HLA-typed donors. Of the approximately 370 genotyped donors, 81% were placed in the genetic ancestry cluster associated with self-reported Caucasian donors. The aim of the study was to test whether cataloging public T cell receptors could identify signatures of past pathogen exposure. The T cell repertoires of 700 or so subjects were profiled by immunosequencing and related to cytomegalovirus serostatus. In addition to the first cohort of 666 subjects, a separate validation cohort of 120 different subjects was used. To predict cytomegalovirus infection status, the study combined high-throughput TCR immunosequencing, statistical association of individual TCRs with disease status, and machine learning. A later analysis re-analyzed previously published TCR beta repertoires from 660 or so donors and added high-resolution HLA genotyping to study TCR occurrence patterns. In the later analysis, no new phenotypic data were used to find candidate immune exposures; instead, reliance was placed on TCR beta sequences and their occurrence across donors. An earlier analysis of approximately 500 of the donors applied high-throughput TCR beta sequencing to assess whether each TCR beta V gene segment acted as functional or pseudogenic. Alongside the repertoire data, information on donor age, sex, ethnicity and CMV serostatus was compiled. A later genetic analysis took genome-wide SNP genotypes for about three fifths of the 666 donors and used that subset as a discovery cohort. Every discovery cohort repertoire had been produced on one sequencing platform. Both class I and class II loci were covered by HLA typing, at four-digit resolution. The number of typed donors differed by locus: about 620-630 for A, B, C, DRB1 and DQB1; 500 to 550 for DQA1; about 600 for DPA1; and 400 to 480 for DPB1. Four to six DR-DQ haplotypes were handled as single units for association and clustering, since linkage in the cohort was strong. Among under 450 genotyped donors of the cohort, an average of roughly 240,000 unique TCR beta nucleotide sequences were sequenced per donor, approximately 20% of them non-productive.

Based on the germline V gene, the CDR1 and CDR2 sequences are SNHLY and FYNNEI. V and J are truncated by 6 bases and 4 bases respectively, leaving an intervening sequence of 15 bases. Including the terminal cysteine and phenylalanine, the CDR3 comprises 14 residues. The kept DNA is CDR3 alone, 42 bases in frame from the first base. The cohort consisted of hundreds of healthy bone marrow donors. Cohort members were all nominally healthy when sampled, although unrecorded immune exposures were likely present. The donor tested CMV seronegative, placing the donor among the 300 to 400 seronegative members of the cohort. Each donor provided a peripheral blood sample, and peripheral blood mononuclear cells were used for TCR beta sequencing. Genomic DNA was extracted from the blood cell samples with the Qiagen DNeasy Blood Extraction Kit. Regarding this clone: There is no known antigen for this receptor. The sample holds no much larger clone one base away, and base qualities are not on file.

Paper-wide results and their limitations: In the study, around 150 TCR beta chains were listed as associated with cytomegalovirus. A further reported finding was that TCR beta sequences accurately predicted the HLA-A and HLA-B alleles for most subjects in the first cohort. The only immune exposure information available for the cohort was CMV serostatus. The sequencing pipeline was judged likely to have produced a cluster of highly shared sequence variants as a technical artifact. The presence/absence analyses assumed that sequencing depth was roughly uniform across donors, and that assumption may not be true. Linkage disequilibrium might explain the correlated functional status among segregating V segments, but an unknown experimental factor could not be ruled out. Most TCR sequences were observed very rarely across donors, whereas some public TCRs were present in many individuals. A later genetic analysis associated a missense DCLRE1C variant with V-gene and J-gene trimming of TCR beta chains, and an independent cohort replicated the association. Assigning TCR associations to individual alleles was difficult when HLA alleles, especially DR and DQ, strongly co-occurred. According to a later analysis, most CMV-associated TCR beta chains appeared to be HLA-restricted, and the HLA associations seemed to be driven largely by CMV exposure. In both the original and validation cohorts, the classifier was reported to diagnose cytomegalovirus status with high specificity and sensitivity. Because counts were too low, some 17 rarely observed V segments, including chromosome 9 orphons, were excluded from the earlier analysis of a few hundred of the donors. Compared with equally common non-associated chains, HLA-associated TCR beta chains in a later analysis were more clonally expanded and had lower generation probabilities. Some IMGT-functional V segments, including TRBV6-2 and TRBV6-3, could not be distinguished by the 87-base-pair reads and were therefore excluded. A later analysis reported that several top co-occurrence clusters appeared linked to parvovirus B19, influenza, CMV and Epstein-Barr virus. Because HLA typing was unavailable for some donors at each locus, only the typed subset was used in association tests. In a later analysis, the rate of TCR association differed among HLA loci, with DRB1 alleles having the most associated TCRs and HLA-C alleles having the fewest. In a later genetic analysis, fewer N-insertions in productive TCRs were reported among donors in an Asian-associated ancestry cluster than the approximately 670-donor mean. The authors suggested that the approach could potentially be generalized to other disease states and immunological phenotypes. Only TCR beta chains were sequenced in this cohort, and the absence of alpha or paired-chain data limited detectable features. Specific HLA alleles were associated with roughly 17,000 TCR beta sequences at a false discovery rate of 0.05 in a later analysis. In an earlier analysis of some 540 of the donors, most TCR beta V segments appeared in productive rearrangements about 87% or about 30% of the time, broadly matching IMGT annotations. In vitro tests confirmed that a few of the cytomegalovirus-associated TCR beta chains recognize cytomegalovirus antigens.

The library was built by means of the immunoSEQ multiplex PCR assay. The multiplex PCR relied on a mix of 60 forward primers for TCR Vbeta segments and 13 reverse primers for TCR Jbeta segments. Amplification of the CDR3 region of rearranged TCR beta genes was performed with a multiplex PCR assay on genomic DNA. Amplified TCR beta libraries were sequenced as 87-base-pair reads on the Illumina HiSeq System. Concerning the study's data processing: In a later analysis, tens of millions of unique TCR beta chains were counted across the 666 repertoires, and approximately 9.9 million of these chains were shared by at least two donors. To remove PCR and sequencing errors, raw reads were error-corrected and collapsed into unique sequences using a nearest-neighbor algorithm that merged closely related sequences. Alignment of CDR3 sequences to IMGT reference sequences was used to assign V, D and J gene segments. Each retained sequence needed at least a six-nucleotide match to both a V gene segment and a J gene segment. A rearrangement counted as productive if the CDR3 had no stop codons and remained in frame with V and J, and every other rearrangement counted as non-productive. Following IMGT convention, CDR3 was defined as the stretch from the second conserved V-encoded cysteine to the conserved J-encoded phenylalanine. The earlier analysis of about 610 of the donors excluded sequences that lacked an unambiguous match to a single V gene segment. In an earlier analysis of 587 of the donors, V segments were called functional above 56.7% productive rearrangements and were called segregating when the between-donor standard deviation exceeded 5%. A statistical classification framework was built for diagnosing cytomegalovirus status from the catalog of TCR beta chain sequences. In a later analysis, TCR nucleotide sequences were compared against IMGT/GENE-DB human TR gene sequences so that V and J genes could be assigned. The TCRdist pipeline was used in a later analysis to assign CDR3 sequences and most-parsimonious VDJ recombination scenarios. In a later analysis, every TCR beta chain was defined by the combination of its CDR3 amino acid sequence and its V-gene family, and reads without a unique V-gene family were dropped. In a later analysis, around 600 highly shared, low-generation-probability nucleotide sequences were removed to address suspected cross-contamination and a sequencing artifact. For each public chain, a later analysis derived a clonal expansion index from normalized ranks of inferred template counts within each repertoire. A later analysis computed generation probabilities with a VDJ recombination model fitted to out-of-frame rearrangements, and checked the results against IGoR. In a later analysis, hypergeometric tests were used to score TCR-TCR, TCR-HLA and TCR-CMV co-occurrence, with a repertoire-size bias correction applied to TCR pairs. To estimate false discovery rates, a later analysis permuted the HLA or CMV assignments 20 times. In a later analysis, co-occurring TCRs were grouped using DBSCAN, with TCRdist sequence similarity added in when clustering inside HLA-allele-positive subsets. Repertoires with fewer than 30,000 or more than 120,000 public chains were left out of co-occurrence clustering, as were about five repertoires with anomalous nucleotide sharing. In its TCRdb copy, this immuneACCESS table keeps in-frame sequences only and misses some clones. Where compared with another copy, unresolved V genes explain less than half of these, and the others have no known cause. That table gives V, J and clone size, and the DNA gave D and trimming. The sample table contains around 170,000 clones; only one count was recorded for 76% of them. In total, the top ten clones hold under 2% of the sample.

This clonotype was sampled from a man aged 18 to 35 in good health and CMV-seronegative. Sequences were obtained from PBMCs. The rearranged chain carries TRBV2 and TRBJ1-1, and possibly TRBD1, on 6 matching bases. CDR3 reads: CASRLQGGSTEAFF. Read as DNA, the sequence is TGTGCCAGCAGACTACAGGGAGGGTCCACTGAAGCTTTCTTT.